One and the same sample provided the 2 T cell receptor beta chains below, sequenced in a study of response to subunit inactivated influenza vaccine. Using its own MiXCR run on the RT-PCR reads, TCRdb lists one record per CDR3 protein. The sample carries around 530,000 distinct CDR3 sequences, roughly 12% recorded once. Material: PBMCs from blood, obtained on the day of vaccination. The receptors originated from a man aged 50-59 years who received an inactivated influenza vaccine.

The CDR3 DNA sequence: TGTGCCAGCAGTTGGGGGGTTGGAGGGGAGCTGTTTTTT. Amino acid sequence: CASSWGVGGELFF. V is TRBV27 and J is TRBJ2-2; the D gene is possibly TRBD2 (6 bases). Deletions cut 4 bases from V and 8 bases from J, with 11 bases between. The germline V gene encodes CDR1 MNHEY and CDR2 SMNVEV (reference sequence). CDR3 size: 13 residues.

This sequence joins TRBV20-1 and TRBJ2-7; weak D call: TRBD1 (6 bases). Trimming stripped 2 bases from V and 3 bases from J, with 17 bases between. This CDR3 is 15 amino acids long. Germline lookup yields CDR1 DFQATT and CDR2 SNEGSKA (reference sequence). The CDR3 reads CSARRPGPRGYEQYF. As DNA, the CDR3 is TGCAGTGCTAGAAGGCCGGGACCCAGGGGCTACGAGCAGTACTTC.